This is a list of T cell receptor beta chains from one sample in a study of OX40 agonist ivuxolimab in advanced cancers. The method was immunoSEQ multiplex PCR; TCRdb's version includes in-frame clones alone and lacks a portion of them. Of about 50,000 clones listed, 88% are singletons. The material was CD4+ or CD8+ T cells sorted from blood, obtained in a trial of the OX40 agonist ivuxolimab. These receptors were obtained from an adult with an advanced solid tumor such as melanoma, head and neck, liver or kidney cancer. Each CDR3 is given with its conserved first and last residue. Expanded clones get a size class; other rows say once, few or many, or leave the size out.

clone_size,v_call,cdr3_aa
medium-sized,TRBV7-9,CASSLESFHPSGNTIYF
-,TRBV5-6,CASSFPAGPNTGELFF
-,TRBV10-1,CATQDRPNTEAFF
-,TRBV19,CASSNAGGSYNEQFF
-,TRBV27,CASSLGTEAFF
-,TRBV11-2,CASSLVGSQETQYF
-,TRBV19,CASSIGGGWADTQYF
-,TRBV30,CAWSVGRTYEQYF
-,TRBV4-1,CASSQDPMGPGINSPLHF
-,TRBV5-6,CASSSGTGFYEQYF
-,TRBV27,CAKEGGRVRGQPQHF
-,TRBV4-1,CASSFSGGDNGQFF
-,TRBV5-1,CASRETDGPFYEQYF
-,TRBV7-9,CASSETSARMNTEAFF
few,TRBV27,CASSPRGFGNQPQHF
-,TRBV10-2,CASSDRSINTEAFF
-,TRBV7-6,CASSLLGGGAGNEQFF
-,TRBV30,CAWSVQRLGEAFF
few,TRBV25-1,CASSERAGEESGELFF
once,TRBV4-1,CASVSYIGGTGELFF
-,TRBV29-1,CSVVGGKASNEQFF
-,TRBV5-1,CASSLEFWGRDKAETQYF
-,TRBV10-3,CAISESKGERGLF
-,TRBV19,CASSTPWVSGNTIYF
-,TRBV4-2,CASSQDPNTGELFF
-,TRBV10-3,CAISEVLQDTQYF
-,TRBV19,CASSNDRGHGYTF
once,TRBV19,CASSIRGEETQYF
-,TRBV4-1,CASSQGEGLGLAKNIQYF
-,TRBV7-8,CASSSRPWEGALGNTIYF
-,TRBV28,CASSLGGLGSTDTQYF
-,TRBV7-5,CARSVHPGQGRGYTF
-,TRBV30,CAWSLETGRFETQYF
-,TRBV10-3,CAISGDITGTEAFF
once,TRBV5-1,CASSLTGQGGYGYTF
-,TRBV29-1,CSVYSPPDSVHEQYF
once,TRBV7-9,CASSPPGSSYNEQFF
-,TRBV4-3,CASSQEGHSSYEQYF
-,TRBV4-2,CASSQDHRAEEAFF
-,TRBV13,CASSFEGLGGAGSYNEQFF
-,TRBV4-3,CASSQDGQGGYEQYF
-,TRBV4-3,CASSQVIPGADGYTF
-,TRBV27,CASSPLANEQFF
-,TRBV5-6,CASSLVGGAADGNEQFF
-,TRBV9,CASSGGSTDTQYF
-,TRBV4-2,CASSQEQRGEAYEQYF
-,TRBV7-9,CASSSPTDGAKNIQYF
-,TRBV4-1,CASSQTNLGGANYGYTF
few,TRBV9,CASTLTEWGSGNTIYF
-,TRBV30,CAWSLGYDSQPQHF